This is a list of T cell receptor beta chains from one sample in a study of blood T cell repertoires in COVID-19. TCRdb keeps only in-frame clones here, not all; method: immunoSEQ multiplex PCR. The sample includes around 300,000 clones, roughly 86% of them seen just once. The sample was PBMCs or T cells enriched from blood (not recorded which). The receptors here all came from a woman between 25 and 40 years old who had recovered from COVID-19. Both conserved end residues are part of each CDR3. The order of the fields is clone size, J gene, V gene, D gene, CDR3 protein, CDR3 DNA. A D gene is named only where the DNA matches it firmly. Only some rows state a clone size, as once, few, many or a class for expanded clones.

clone size: .
J gene: TRBJ1-1
V gene: TRBV7-9
D gene: .
CDR3 protein: CASSPRIGVHTEAFF
CDR3 DNA: TGTGCCAGCAGCCCCAGGATAGGGGTCCACACTGAAGCTTTCTTT

clone size: .
J gene: TRBJ2-7
V gene: TRBV19
D gene: TRBD1
CDR3 protein: CASRMRPGQGPYEQYF
CDR3 DNA: TGTGCCAGTAGAATGAGGCCGGGACAGGGTCCGTACGAGCAGTACTTC

clone size: once
J gene: TRBJ1-2
V gene: TRBV19
D gene: .
CDR3 protein: CASGTGTHYGYTF
CDR3 DNA: TGTGCCAGCGGGACCGGGACTCACTATGGCTACACCTTC

clone size: .
J gene: TRBJ1-2
V gene: TRBV27
D gene: .
CDR3 protein: CASSTGGGYYGYTF
CDR3 DNA: TGTGCCAGCAGCACCGGGGGGGGCTACTATGGCTACACCTTC

clone size: few
J gene: TRBJ1-2
V gene: TRBV19
D gene: .
CDR3 protein: CASSMGREGNYGYTF
CDR3 DNA: TGTGCCAGTAGTATGGGCAGGGAGGGGAACTATGGCTACACCTTC

clone size: .
J gene: TRBJ2-1
V gene: TRBV10-1
D gene: TRBD2
CDR3 protein: CASHPGLAGAFDNEQFF
CDR3 DNA: TGCGCCAGTCATCCCGGGCTAGCGGGGGCCTTCGACAATGAGCAGTTCTTC

clone size: .
J gene: TRBJ1-3
V gene: TRBV5-4
D gene: .
CDR3 protein: CASSFGVGNTIYF
CDR3 DNA: TGTGCCAGCAGCTTCGGAGTCGGAAACACCATATATTTT

clone size: .
J gene: TRBJ1-6
V gene: TRBV28
D gene: .
CDR3 protein: CASKAGDFIALHF
CDR3 DNA: TGTGCCAGCAAGGCAGGGGATTTTATTGCCCTCCACTTT

clone size: .
J gene: TRBJ1-1
V gene: TRBV7-3
D gene: .
CDR3 protein: CASSSARGTEAFF
CDR3 DNA: TGTGCCAGCAGCTCCGCTCGAGGCACTGAAGCTTTCTTT

clone size: once
J gene: TRBJ2-7
V gene: TRBV9
D gene: TRBD1
CDR3 protein: CASSRGQESSYEQYF
CDR3 DNA: TGTGCCAGCAGCCGGGGACAGGAGAGCTCCTACGAGCAGTACTTC

clone size: few
J gene: TRBJ1-2
V gene: TRBV12-3/TRBV12-4
D gene: TRBD1
CDR3 protein: CASSWGTGYGYTF
CDR3 DNA: TGTGCCAGCAGTTGGGGGACAGGCTATGGCTACACCTTC

clone size: .
J gene: TRBJ2-7
V gene: TRBV4-3
D gene: .
CDR3 protein: CASSQDFGGYEQYF
CDR3 DNA: TGCGCCAGCAGCCAAGATTTCGGGGGCTACGAGCAGTACTTC

clone size: .
J gene: TRBJ1-2
V gene: TRBV7-9
D gene: .
CDR3 protein: CASNPGGSNYGYTF
CDR3 DNA: TGTGCCAGCAACCCGGGGGGGAGTAACTATGGCTACACCTTC